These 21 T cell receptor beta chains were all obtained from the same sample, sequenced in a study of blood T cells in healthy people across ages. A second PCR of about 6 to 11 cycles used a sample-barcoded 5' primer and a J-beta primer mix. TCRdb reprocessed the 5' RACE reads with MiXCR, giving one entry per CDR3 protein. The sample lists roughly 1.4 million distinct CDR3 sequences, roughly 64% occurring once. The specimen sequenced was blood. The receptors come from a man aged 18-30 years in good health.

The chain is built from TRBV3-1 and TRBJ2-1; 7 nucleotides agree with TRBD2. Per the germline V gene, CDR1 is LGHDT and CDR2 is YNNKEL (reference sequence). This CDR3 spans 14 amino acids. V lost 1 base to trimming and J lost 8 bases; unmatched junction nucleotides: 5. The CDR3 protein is CASSQAGSGYEQFF. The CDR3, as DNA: TGTGCCAGCAGCCAAGCCGGTAGCGGGTATGAGCAGTTCTTC.

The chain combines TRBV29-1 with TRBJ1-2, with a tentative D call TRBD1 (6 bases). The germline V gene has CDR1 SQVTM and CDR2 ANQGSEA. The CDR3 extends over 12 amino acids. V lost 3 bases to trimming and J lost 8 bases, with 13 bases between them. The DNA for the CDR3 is TGCAGCGTTGACGAGGGCAGGGGAGGCTACACCTTC. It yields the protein CSVDEGRGGYTF.

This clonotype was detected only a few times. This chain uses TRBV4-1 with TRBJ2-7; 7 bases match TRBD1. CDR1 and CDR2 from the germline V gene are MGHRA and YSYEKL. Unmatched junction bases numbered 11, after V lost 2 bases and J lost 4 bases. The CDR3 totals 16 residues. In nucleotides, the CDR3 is TGCGCCAGCAGCCAACGTACCGGGACAGTTGGATACGAGCAGTACTTC. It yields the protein CASSQRTGTVGYEQYF.

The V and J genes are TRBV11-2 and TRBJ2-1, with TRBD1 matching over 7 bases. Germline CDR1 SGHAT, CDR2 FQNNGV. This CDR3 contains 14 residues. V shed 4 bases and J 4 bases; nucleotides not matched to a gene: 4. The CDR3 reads CASSSTGAYNEQFF. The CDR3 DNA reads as TGTGCCAGCAGCTCTACAGGGGCGTACAATGAGCAGTTCTTC.

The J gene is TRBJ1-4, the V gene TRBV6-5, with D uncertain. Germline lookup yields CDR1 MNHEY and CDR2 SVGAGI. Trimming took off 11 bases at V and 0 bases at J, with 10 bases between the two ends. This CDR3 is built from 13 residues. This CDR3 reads CASRRTTNEKLFF. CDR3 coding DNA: TGTGCCTCACGGAGGACAACTAATGAAAAACTGTTTTTT.

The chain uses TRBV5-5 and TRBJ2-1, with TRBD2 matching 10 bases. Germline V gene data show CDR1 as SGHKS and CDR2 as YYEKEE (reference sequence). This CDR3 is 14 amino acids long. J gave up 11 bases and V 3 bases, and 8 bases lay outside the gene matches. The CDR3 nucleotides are TGTGCCAGCAGCTCAAGAACTAGCGGGGAAAAGCAGTTCTTC. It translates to CASSSRTSGEKQFF.

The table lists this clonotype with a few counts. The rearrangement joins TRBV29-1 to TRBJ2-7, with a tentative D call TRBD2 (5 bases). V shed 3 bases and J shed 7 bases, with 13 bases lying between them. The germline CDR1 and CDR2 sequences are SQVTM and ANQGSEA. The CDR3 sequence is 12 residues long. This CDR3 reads CSVDEGFGEQYF. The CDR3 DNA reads TGCAGCGTTGATGAGGGCTTCGGTGAGCAGTACTTC.

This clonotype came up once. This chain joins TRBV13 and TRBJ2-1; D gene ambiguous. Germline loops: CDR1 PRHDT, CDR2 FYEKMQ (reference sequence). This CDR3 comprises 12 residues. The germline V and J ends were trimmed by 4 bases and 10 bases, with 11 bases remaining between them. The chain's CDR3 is CASSYPGGEQFF. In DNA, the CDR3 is TGTGCCAGCAGCTACCCGGGTGGGGAGCAGTTCTTC.

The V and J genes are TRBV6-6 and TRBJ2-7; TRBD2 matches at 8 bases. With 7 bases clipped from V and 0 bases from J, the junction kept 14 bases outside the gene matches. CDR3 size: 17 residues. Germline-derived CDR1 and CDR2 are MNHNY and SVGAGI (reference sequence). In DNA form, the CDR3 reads TGTGCCAGCAAGCGTGGATTAGCGGGATTCTCCTCCTACGAGCAGTACTTC. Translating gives CASKRGLAGFSSYEQYF.

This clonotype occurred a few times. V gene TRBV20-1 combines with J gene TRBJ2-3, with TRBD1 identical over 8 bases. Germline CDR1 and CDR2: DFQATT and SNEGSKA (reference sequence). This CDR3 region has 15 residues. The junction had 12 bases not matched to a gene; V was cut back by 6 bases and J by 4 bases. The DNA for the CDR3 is TGCAGTGCCAACGCCGGACAGGGAGCTGCAGATACGCAGTATTTT. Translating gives CSANAGQGAADTQYF.

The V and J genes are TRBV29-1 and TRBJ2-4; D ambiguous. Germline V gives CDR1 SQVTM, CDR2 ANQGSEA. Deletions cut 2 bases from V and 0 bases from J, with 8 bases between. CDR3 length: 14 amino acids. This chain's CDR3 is CSVETRLAKNIQYF. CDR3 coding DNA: TGCAGCGTTGAAACCCGTCTAGCCAAAAACATTCAGTACTTC. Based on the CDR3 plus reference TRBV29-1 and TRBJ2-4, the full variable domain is SAVISQKPSRDICQRGTSLTIQCQVDSQVTMMFWYRQQPGQSLTLIATANQGSEATYESGFVIDKFPISRPNLTFSTLTVSNMSPEDSSIYLCSVETRLAKNIQYFGAGTRLSVL.

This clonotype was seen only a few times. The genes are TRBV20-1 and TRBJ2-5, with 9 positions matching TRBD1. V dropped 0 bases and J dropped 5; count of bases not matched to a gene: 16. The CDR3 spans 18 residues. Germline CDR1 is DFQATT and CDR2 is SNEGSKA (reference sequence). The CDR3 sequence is CSARDPFGGTGSLETQYF. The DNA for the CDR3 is TGCAGTGCTAGAGATCCTTTCGGCGGGACAGGGAGCTTGGAGACCCAGTACTTC.

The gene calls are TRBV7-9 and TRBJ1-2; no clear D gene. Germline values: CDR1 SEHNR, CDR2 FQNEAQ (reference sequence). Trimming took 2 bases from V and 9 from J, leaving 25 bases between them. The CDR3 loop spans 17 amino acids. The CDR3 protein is CASSLFRIRVGFKSYTF. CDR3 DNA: TGTGCCAGCAGCTTATTCAGGATCCGGGTTGGATTCAAGAGCTACACCTTC.

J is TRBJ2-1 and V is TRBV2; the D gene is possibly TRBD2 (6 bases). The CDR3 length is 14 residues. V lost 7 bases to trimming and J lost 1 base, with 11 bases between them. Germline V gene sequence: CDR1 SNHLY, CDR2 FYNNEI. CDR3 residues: CASKREWSYNEQFF. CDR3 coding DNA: TGTGCCAGCAAACGGGAGTGGTCCTACAATGAGCAGTTCTTC.

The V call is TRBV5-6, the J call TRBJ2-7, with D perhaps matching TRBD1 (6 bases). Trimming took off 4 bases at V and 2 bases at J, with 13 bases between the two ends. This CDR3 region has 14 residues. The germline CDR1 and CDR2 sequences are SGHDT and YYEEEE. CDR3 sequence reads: CASSVKGVTYEQYF. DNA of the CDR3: TGTGCCAGCAGCGTGAAGGGGGTAACCTACGAGCAGTACTTC. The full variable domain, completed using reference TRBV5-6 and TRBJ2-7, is DAGVTQSPTHLIKTRGQQVTLRCSPKSGHDTVSWYQQALGQGPQFIFQYYEEEERQRGNFPDRFSGHQFPNYSSELNVNALLLGDSALYLCASSVKGVTYEQYFGPGTRLTVT.

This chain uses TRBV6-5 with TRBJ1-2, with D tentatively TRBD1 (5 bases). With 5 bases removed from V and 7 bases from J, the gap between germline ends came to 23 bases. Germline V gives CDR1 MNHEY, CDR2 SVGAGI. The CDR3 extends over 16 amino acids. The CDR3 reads CASSTTGTGWGSGYTF. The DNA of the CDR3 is TGTGCCAGCAGTACGACCGGGACTGGCTGGGGAAGTGGCTACACCTTC.

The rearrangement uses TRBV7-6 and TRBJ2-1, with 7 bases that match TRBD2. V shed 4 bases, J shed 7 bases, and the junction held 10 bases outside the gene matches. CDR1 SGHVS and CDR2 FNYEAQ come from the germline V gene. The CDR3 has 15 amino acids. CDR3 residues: CASSSPPGGPNEQFF. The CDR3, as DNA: TGTGCCAGCAGCTCCCCCCCGGGGGGTCCGAATGAGCAGTTCTTC.

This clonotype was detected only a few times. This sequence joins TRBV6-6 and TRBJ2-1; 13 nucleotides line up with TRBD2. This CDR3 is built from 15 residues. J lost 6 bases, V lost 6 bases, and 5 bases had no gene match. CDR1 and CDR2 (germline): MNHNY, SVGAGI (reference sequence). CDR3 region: CASSPTSGRANEQFF. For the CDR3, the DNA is TGTGCCAGCAGCCCAACTAGCGGGAGGGCCAATGAGCAGTTCTTC.

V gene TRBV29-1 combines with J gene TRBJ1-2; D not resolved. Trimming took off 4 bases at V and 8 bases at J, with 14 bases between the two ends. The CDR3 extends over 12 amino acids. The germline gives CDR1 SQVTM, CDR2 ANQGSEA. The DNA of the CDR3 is TGCAGCGTTGCTCCGGGGATGGTAGGCTACACCTTC. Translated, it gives CSVAPGMVGYTF.

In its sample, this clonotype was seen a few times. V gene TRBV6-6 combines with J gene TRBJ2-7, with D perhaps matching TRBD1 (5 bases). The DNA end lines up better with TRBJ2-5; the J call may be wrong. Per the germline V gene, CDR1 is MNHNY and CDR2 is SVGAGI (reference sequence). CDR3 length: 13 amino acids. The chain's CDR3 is CASSYPDTETQYF. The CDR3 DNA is TGTGCCAGCAGTTACCCGGACACAGAGACCCAGTACTTC.

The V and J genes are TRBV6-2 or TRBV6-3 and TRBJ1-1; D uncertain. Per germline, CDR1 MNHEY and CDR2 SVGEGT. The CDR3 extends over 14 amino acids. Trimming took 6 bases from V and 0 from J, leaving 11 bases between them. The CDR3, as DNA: TGTGCCAGCAGGGACGGGCCCATGAACACTGAAGCTTTCTTT. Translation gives CASRDGPMNTEAFF.